The entry below gives a single TCR beta chain sequence along with its context. Its matching antigen is unknown. The data are from a study of cytomegalovirus exposure and HLA in healthy donors. Across the whole study: Across a few hundred genotyped donors, approximately 80% landed in the Caucasian-associated ancestry cluster.

Whole-study findings and limits: Another analysis was done later, and it associated over 15,000 TCR beta sequences with HLA alleles at 0.05 false discovery rate. Using the classifier, cytomegalovirus status was reportedly diagnosed with high specificity and sensitivity. One variant, a missense change in DCLRE1C, was linked in a later analysis to TCR beta V- and J-gene trimming.

The CDR3 sequence is 14 residues long. Trimming stripped 4 bases from V and 10 bases from J, with 18 bases between. Germline loops: CDR1 SGDLS, CDR2 YYNGEE. 13 Jbeta primers and 60 Vbeta primers were used for the PCR. Here immunoSEQ multiplex PCR was the method, and the copy in TCRdb shows in-frame clones only, minus some. The sample holds some 120,000 clones, roughly three quarters seen once. The TCR comes from a man between 18 and 29 years old in good health and CMV-seronegative. Specimen: PBMCs. The rearrangement uses TRBV9 and TRBJ2-1; weak D call: TRBD2 (6 bases). The CDR3 DNA follows: TGTGCCAGCAGCCCTCGACTAGTCCGCTACGAGCAGTTCTTC. Encoded protein: CASSPRLVRYEQFF.